Listed below are T cell receptor beta chains from one sample, sequenced in a study of spatial heterogeneity in lung cancer. TCRdb passed the 5' RACE reads through MiXCR, listing each CDR3 protein once. The top ten clones hold just over 20% of a sample with about 100,000 distinct CDR3 sequences, roughly a fifth of them seen once. The sample consisted of PBMCs, taken at follow-up. The receptor source for this set is a male donor with early-stage non-small cell lung cancer. Each CDR3 is given with its conserved first and last residue. The D gene is left open where the match is weak. Size tells how often a clone was seen (once, few, many) or the class of an expanded clone, and some rows leave it out.

d_call: .; clone_size: .; v_call: TRBV4-1; j_call: TRBJ1-5; cdr3_aa: CASSVTGYSSNQPQHF; cdr3_nt: TGCGCCAGCAGCGTGACAGGCTACTCAAGCAATCAGCCCCAGCATTTT
d_call: TRBD2; clone_size: .; v_call: TRBV7-8; j_call: TRBJ2-1; cdr3_aa: CASSLGRTSGRGVNEQFF; cdr3_nt: TGTGCCAGCAGCTTAGGGAGGACTAGCGGGAGGGGGGTCAATGAGCAGTTCTTC
d_call: TRBD1; clone_size: .; v_call: TRBV7-8; j_call: TRBJ2-3; cdr3_aa: CASSWTGDTDTQYF; cdr3_nt: TGTGCCAGCAGCTGGACAGGGGACACAGATACGCAGTATTTT
d_call: .; clone_size: .; v_call: TRBV2; j_call: TRBJ1-1; cdr3_aa: CARNSGGVNTEAFF; cdr3_nt: TGTGCCAGAAATTCCGGGGGGGTGAACACTGAAGCTTTCTTT
d_call: TRBD1; clone_size: .; v_call: TRBV9; j_call: TRBJ1-2; cdr3_aa: CASSARDRDVHGYTF; cdr3_nt: TGTGCCAGCAGCGCCCGGGACAGGGATGTTCATGGCTACACCTTC
d_call: TRBD1; clone_size: few; v_call: TRBV29-1; j_call: TRBJ2-5; cdr3_aa: CSVIGQGASETQYF; cdr3_nt: TGCAGCGTTATAGGACAGGGGGCATCGGAGACCCAGTACTTC
d_call: TRBD2; clone_size: .; v_call: TRBV20-1; j_call: TRBJ2-7; cdr3_aa: CSARGAFGTSGAYEQYF; cdr3_nt: TGCAGTGCTAGAGGGGCATTTGGGACTAGCGGAGCCTACGAGCAGTACTTC
d_call: TRBD2; clone_size: .; v_call: TRBV11-1; j_call: TRBJ2-7; cdr3_aa: CASSFLAGTTYEQYF; cdr3_nt: TGTGCCAGCAGCTTCCTCGCCGGGACTACCTACGAGCAGTACTTC
d_call: TRBD1; clone_size: .; v_call: TRBV11-2; j_call: TRBJ2-5; cdr3_aa: CASSLTGGSQETQYF; cdr3_nt: TGTGCCAGCAGCTTAACAGGGGGTTCCCAAGAGACCCAGTACTTC
d_call: TRBD1; clone_size: .; v_call: TRBV12-3/TRBV12-4; j_call: TRBJ1-2; cdr3_aa: CASSRDRSATNYGYTF; cdr3_nt: TGTGCCAGCAGTCGGGACAGGTCCGCCACTAACTATGGCTACACCTTC
d_call: .; clone_size: .; v_call: TRBV19; j_call: TRBJ2-5; cdr3_aa: CASSNLDSQETQYF; cdr3_nt: TGTGCCAGTAGTAACTTGGACTCCCAAGAGACCCAGTACTTC
d_call: .; clone_size: .; v_call: TRBV4-1; j_call: TRBJ2-3; cdr3_aa: CASSQDRTSRDTQYF; cdr3_nt: TGCGCCAGCAGCCAAGATCGTACAAGCAGAGATACGCAGTATTTT
d_call: TRBD2; clone_size: many; v_call: TRBV7-9; j_call: TRBJ2-1; cdr3_aa: CASSRGTSGSDEQFF; cdr3_nt: TGTGCCAGCAGTCGCGGGACTAGCGGGAGTGATGAGCAGTTCTTC
d_call: .; clone_size: few; v_call: TRBV6-2/TRBV6-3; j_call: TRBJ1-1; cdr3_aa: CASSSPTFRGRSNTEAFF; cdr3_nt: .
d_call: .; clone_size: .; v_call: TRBV27; j_call: TRBJ1-4; cdr3_aa: CASSLSGTTNEKLFF; cdr3_nt: TGTGCCAGCAGTTTATCTGGGACAACTAATGAAAAACTGTTTTTT